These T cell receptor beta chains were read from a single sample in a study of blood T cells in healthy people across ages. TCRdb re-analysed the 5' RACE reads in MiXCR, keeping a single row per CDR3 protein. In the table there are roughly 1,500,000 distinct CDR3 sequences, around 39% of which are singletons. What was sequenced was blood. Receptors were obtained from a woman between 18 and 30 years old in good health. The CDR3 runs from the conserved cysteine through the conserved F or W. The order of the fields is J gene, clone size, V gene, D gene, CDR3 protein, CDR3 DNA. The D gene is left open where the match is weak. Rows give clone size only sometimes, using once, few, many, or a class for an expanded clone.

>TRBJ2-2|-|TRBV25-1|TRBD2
CASSEYGRGAVGELFF
TGTGCCAGCAGTGAATATGGGCGGGGGGCTGTCGGGGAGCTGTTTTTT
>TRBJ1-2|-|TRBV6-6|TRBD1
CAYYRGPNYGYTF
TGTGCCTACTACAGGGGCCCCAACTATGGCTACACCTTC
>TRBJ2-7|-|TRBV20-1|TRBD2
CSARTGTSGVLGNEQYF
TGCAGTGCAAGGACCGGGACTAGCGGGGTTTTGGGCAATGAGCAGTACTTC
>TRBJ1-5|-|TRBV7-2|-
CASSLAPAGNQPQHF
TGTGCCAGCAGCTTAGCCCCAGCTGGCAATCAGCCCCAGCATTTT
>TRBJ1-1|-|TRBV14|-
CASSPLDRWVTEAFF
TGTGCCAGCAGCCCCCTAGACAGGTGGGTCACTGAAGCTTTCTTT
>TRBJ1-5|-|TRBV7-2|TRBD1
CASSNPGQGTGQPQHF
TGTGCCAGCAGCAATCCGGGACAGGGGACGGGACAGCCCCAGCATTTT
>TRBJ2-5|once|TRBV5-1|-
CASSFPILSQVGYQETQYF
TGCGCCAGCAGCTTCCCTATTCTCTCACAGGTTGGGTACCAAGAGACCCAGTACTTC
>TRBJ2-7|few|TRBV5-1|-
CASSLATSMPYEQYF
TGCGCCAGCAGCTTGGCAACTAGTATGCCCTACGAGCAGTACTTC
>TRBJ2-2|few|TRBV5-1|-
CASSLEGSGELFF
TGCGCCAGCAGCTTGGAGGGGTCCGGGGAGCTGTTTTTT
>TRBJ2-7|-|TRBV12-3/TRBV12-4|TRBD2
CASSPGLAGSSYNEQYF
TGTGCCAGCAGTCCAGGACTAGCAGGGAGCTCCTACAATGAGCAGTACTTC
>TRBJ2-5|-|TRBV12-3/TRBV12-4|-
CASNALQEETQYF
TGTGCCAGCAATGCGCTGCAAGAAGAGACCCAGTACTTC
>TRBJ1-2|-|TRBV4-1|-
CAGSQDTGSGYGYTF
TGCGCCGGCAGCCAAGATACGGGGAGTGGTTATGGCTACACCTTC
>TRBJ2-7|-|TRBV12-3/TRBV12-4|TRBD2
CASSSASGIYEQYF
TGTGCCAGCAGTTCGGCTAGCGGGATTTACGAGCAGTACTTC
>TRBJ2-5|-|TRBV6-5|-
CASSFGRTLVEQYF
TGTGCCAGCAGTTTCGGACGGACCCTAGTTGAGCAGTACTTC
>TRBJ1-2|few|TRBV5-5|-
CASSSQAGVYGYTF
TGTGCCAGCAGCTCCCAGGCAGGCGTCTATGGCTACACCTTC
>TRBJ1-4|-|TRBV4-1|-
CASSEGGNEEKLFF
TGCGCCAGCAGCGAAGGGGGTAACGAGGAAAAACTGTTTTTT
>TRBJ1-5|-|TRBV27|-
CASSLSGRVGQPQHF
TGTGCCAGCAGTCTCTCCGGCAGGGTAGGTCAGCCCCAGCATTTT
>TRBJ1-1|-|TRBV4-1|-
CASSNEGRTGTEAFF
TGCGCCAGCAGCAATGAGGGGAGAACGGGCACTGAAGCTTTCTTT
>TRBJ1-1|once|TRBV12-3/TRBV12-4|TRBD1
CAIGTGSTEAFF
TGTGCCATCGGGACAGGGAGCACTGAAGCTTTCTTT
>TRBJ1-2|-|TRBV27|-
CASSLTPSVGGYTF
TGTGCCAGCAGTTTGACCCCCTCGGTCGGTGGCTACACCTTC
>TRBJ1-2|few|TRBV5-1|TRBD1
CASSPGTEYYGYTF
TGCGCCAGCAGCCCTGGGACAGAATACTATGGCTACACCTTC
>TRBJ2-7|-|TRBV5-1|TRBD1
CASSPGQDFIIYEQYF
TGCGCCAGCAGCCCGGGACAGGACTTTATAATCTACGAGCAGTACTTC
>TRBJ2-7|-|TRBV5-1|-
CASSLEVSGTHSYNEQYF
TGCGCCAGCAGCTTGGAGGTTTCGGGGACCCACTCCTACAATGAGCAGTACTTC
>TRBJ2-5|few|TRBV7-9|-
CASSLLSFSGQETQYF
TGTGCCAGCAGCTTATTGTCTTTTAGCGGCCAAGAGACCCAGTACTTC
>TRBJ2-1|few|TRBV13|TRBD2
CASSLGKLSGGGNEQFF
TGTGCCAGCAGCTTAGGGAAGCTTAGCGGGGGCGGAAATGAGCAGTTCTTC
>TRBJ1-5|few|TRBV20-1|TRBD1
CSGGTGGGGSSDQPQHF
TGCAGTGGCGGGACAGGGGGTGGAGGTTCGAGCGATCAGCCCCAGCATTTT
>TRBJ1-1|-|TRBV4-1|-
CASSPGGGRSEAFF
TGCGCCAGCAGCCCTGGTGGTGGGAGGTCTGAAGCTTTCTTT
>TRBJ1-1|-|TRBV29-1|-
CSVGIRDGNTEAFF
TGCAGCGTTGGAATCCGGGACGGGAACACTGAAGCTTTCTTT
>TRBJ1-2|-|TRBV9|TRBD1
CASSGRQGLYLHGYTF
TGTGCCAGCAGCGGACGACAGGGACTCTACTTGCATGGCTACACCTTC
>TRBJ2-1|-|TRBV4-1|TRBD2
CASSPRGLAGGVSYNEQFF
TGCGCCAGCAGCCCACGGGGACTAGCGGGGGGGGTCTCCTACAATGAGCAGTTCTTC
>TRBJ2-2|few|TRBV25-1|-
CASSGLSTGELFF
TGTGCCAGCAGTGGGTTGAGCACCGGGGAGCTGTTTTTT
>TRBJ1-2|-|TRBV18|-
CASHLKGRDGYTF
TGTGCCAGCCATCTTAAGGGGCGCGATGGCTACACCTTC
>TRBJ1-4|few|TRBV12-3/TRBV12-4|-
CASSESPGRFNEKLFF
TGTGCCAGCAGTGAATCTCCGGGACGGTTTAATGAAAAACTGTTTTTT
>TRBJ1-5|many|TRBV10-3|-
CAISVDRMEGREPQHF
TGTGCCATCAGTGTGGATCGTATGGAGGGACGGGAGCCCCAGCATTTT
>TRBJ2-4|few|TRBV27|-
CASSLSGQFSGNIQYF
TGTGCCAGCAGTTTATCGGGGCAGTTCAGCGGAAACATTCAGTACTTC
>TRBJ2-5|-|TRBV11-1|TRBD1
CASRYRGFDQETQYF
TGTGCCAGCAGATACAGGGGATTTGATCAAGAGACCCAGTACTTC
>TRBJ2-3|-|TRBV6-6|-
CASRPGESTQYF
TGTGCCAGCAGGCCAGGTGAAAGTACGCAGTATTTT
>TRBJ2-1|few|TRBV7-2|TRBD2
CASKPGTSGSNEQFF
TGTGCCAGCAAGCCCGGGACTAGCGGGAGCAATGAGCAGTTCTTC
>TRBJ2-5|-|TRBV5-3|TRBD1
CARSGLRTGKATQYF
TGTGCCAGAAGCGGACTTCGGACAGGGAAGGCGACCCAGTACTTC
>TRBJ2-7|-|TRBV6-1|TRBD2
CASSDRAGVDEQYF
TGTGCCAGCAGTGATCGAGCGGGAGTGGACGAGCAGTACTTC
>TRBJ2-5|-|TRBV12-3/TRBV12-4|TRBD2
CASSPRVGTSGQETQYF
TGTGCCAGCAGCCCCCGGGTAGGGACTAGCGGACAAGAGACCCAGTACTTC
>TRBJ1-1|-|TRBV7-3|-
CASSTEHMNTEAFF
TGTGCCAGCAGCACGGAACACATGAACACTGAAGCTTTCTTT
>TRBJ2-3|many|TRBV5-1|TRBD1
CASSLGGQGADTQYF
TGTGCCAGCAGTTTAGGCGGACAGGGAGCAGATACGCAGTATTTT
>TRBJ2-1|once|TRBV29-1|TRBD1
CSVEGPGQGPYEQFF
TGCAGCGTTGAGGGCCCGGGACAGGGCCCCTACGAGCAGTTCTTC
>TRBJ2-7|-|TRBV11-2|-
CASSLNSAGSYNEQYF
TGTGCCAGCAGCTTGAATTCGGCAGGATCCTACAATGAGCAGTACTTC
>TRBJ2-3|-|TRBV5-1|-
CASSTSVASTDTQYF
TGCGCCAGCAGCACCTCGGTAGCTAGCACAGATACGCAGTATTTT
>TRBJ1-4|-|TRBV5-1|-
CASSLGELSNEKLFF
TGCGCCAGCAGCTTGGGCGAGCTGTCTAATGAAAAACTGTTTTTT
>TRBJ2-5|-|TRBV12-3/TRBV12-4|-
CASSPGLAYKQYF
TGTGCCAGCAGTCCCGGACTGGCCTACAAGCAGTACTTC
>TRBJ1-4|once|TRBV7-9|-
CASSRPLQGANEKLFF
TGTGCCAGCAGCCGCCCCTTACAGGGTGCTAATGAAAAACTGTTTTTT
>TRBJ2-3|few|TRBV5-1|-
CASSLEPGANTDTQYF
TGCGCCAGCAGCTTGGAGCCGGGGGCGAATACAGATACGCAGTATTTT
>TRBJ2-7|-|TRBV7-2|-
CASSKGYSYEQYF
TGTGCCAGCAGCAAGGGTTACTCCTACGAGCAGTACTTC
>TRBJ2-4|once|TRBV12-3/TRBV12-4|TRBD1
CASSPHRGSAKDIQYF
TGTGCCAGCAGTCCCCACAGGGGGTCGGCCAAAGACATTCAGTACTTC
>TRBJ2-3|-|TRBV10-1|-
CASNQGRAGTDTQYF
TGCGCCAGCAACCAGGGGAGGGCCGGTACAGATACGCAGTATTTT
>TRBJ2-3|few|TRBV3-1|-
CASSQGEGSDTQYF
TGTGCCAGCAGCCAAGGCGAGGGGTCAGATACGCAGTATTTT
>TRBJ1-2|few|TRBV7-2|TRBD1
CASSFRDRAPGYTF
TGTGCCAGCAGCTTCCGGGACAGGGCTCCTGGCTACACCTTC